The 20 T cell receptor beta chains in this list originate from one sample, sequenced in a study of blood T cell repertoires in COVID-19 (dated by TCRdb to between 2020 and 2021). The method was the immunoSEQ multiplex PCR assay. TCRdb's version of the immuneACCESS table is confined to in-frame rearrangements and falls short of the full clone set. An unresolved V gene accounts for under half of the shortfall where checked; the remainder is of unknown origin. In all, the sample holds some 270,000 clones, and approximately 89% of those were seen once. Under 2.5% of the sample rests with the top ten. Material for sequencing was PBMCs or T cells enriched from blood (not recorded which). Receptors originate from a woman aged 60-70 years who had recovered from COVID-19.

The V call is TRBV7-8, the J call TRBJ1-2, with TRBD1 identical over 8 bases. This CDR3 comprises 13 residues. V gave up 5 bases and J gave up 8 bases; unmatched junction bases: 7. Per germline, CDR1 SGHVS and CDR2 FQNEAQ. CDR3 DNA sequence: TGTGCCAGCAGCCTGACAGGGGAGGACGGCTACACCTTC. It codes for CASSLTGEDGYTF.

The V gene is TRBV11-3, the J gene TRBJ2-1; no reliable D call. The germline CDR1 and CDR2 sequences are SGHNT and YENEEA. This CDR3 comprises 15 residues. Deletions cut 7 bases from V and 1 base from J, with 14 bases between. The CDR3: CASTPLWSSYNEQFF. As DNA, the CDR3 is TGTGCCAGCACCCCGCTATGGAGTTCCTACAATGAGCAGTTCTTC.

This chain joins TRBV27 and TRBJ2-7; 10 bases are shared with TRBD1. The CDR3 contains 15 residues. J was trimmed by 1 base and V by 5 bases; bases with no gene match: 5. Germline CDR1 is MNHEY and CDR2 is SMNVEV (reference sequence). CDR3 residues: CASSRDRGYSYEQYF. The DNA of the CDR3 is TGTGCCAGCAGTCGGGACAGGGGATATTCCTACGAGCAGTACTTC.

CDR3 DNA sequence: TGTGCCAGTAGTATTGGGCGGGGAGCTGAAAAACTGTTTTTT. Its translation is CASSIGRGAEKLFF. The chain recombines TRBV19 with TRBJ1-4; D is undetermined. The CDR3 is made up of 14 amino acids. The germline V gene encodes CDR1 LNHDA and CDR2 SQIVND (reference sequence). The V end lost 3 bases, the J end lost 7 bases, and 12 bases lay between the germline ends. The full variable domain, completed using reference TRBV19 and TRBJ1-4, is DGGITQSPKYLFRKEGQNVTLSCEQNLNHDAMYWYRQDPGQGLRLIYYSQIVNDFQKGDIAEGYSVSREKKESFPLTVTSAQKNPTAFYLCASSIGRGAEKLFFGSGTQLSVL.

This clone was seen only once. The chain has TRBV28 and TRBJ1-2; D possibly corresponds to TRBD1 (5 bases). The CDR3 extends over 12 amino acids. V gave up 7 bases and J gave up 7 bases, with 13 bases separating them. CDR1 is MDHEN and CDR2 is SYDVKM in the germline V gene. The CDR3 is CASTRGVAGYTF. The CDR3 DNA reads as TGTGCCAGCACCCGGGGGGTGGCTGGCTACACCTTC.

V usage is TRBV7-2 and J usage is TRBJ1-5, with D tentatively TRBD1 (5 bases). This CDR3 is 14 amino acids long. V was clipped by 5 bases and J by 5 bases, with 13 bases between them. The germline V gene encodes CDR1 SGHTA and CDR2 FQGNSA. The CDR3 protein is CASSQRQSHQPQHF. CDR3 DNA sequence: TGTGCCAGCAGCCAACGACAGAGCCATCAGCCCCAGCATTTT.

The chain uses TRBV3-1 (or the pseudogene TRBV3-2) and TRBJ2-2; D gene ambiguous. The V gene lost 7 bases and the J gene lost 4 bases, with 4 bases spanning the gap. The CDR3 consists of 11 residues. Per the germline V gene, CDR1 is LGHDT and CDR2 is YNNKEL (reference sequence). The CDR3 sequence: CASTRTGELFF. The DNA for the CDR3 is TGTGCCAGCACCCGCACCGGGGAGCTGTTTTTT.

This clone occurred a few times. This chain joins TRBV4-2 and TRBJ2-7, with 11 nucleotides matching TRBD2. Looked up from germline, CDR1 is LGHNA and CDR2 is YNFKEQ. The junction had 1 base not matched to a gene; V was cut back by 2 bases and J by 1 base. The CDR3 extends over 15 amino acids. CDR3 nucleotides: TGTGCCAGCAGCCAACTAGCGGGGGGTTCCTACGAGCAGTACTTC. Residues: CASSQLAGGSYEQYF.

This sequence joins TRBV24-1 and TRBJ2-5; TRBD1 might be the D (6 bases). CDR1 KGHDR and CDR2 SFDVKD come from the germline V gene. This CDR3 has 14 residues. With 1 base removed from V and 1 base from J, the gap between germline ends came to 6 bases. CDR3: CATSDLGGQETQYF. CDR3 sequence (DNA): TGTGCCACCAGTGATTTAGGGGGCCAAGAGACCCAGTACTTC.

The gene calls are TRBV7-9 and TRBJ2-7; D gene uncertain. CDR1 SEHNR and CDR2 FQNEAQ come from the germline V gene (reference sequence). The CDR3 contains 14 residues. The V and J ends lost 5 bases and 4 bases respectively, with 15 bases between them. In nucleotides, the CDR3 is TGTGCCAGCAGCGGTACGGGTCGCCAATACGAGCAGTACTTC. Its translation is CASSGTGRQYEQYF.

V gene TRBV28 combines with J gene TRBJ2-2; TRBD1 might be the D (5 bases). Germline CDR1 MDHEN, CDR2 SYDVKM. This CDR3 contains 14 residues. V lost 1 base and J lost 10, with 13 bases in between. CDR3 region: CASSLYSGFVELFF. The CDR3 nucleotides read TGTGCCAGCAGTTTATATTCAGGGTTCGTGGAGCTGTTTTTT.

This chain uses TRBV7-2 with TRBJ2-7; 8 nucleotides align to TRBD1. The length of the CDR3 is 14 residues. Per germline, CDR1 SGHTA and CDR2 FQGNSA. J was trimmed by 7 bases and V by 5 bases; bases with no gene match: 10. CDR3 coding DNA: TGTGCCAGCAGCCAGGGACAGGTTCTTCGGGAGCAGTACTTC. Its protein product is CASSQGQVLREQYF.

The rearrangement uses TRBV18 and TRBJ2-7, with TRBD1 identical over 11 bases. This CDR3 is built from 14 residues. Unmatched junction bases numbered 5, after V lost 5 bases and J lost 5 bases. Germline loops: CDR1 KGHSH, CDR2 LQKENI. The CDR3 DNA is TGTGCCAGCTCAACGGGACAGGGGGGGAACGAGCAGTACTTC. Translated, it gives CASSTGQGGNEQYF.

The chain has TRBV5-1 and TRBJ2-7; TRBD2 might be the D (5 bases). Germline CDR1 SGHRS, CDR2 YFSETQ. V lost 4 bases to trimming and J lost 7 bases, with 12 bases between them. CDR3 length: 12 residues. For the CDR3, the DNA is TGCGCCAGCAGCGACACTTGGGAGGAGCAGTACTTC. This encodes CASSDTWEEQYF.

CDR3 residues: CASSPDRGSSYNSPLHF. CDR3 DNA sequence: TGTGCCAGCAGCCCGGACAGGGGCAGCTCCTATAATTCACCCCTCCACTTT. The chain carries TRBV7-6 and TRBJ1-6, with 9 bases that match TRBD1. There are 17 residues in the CDR3. V shed 5 bases, J shed 0 bases, and the junction held 5 bases outside the gene matches. Per the germline V gene, CDR1 is SGHVS and CDR2 is FNYEAQ.

The chain recombines TRBV7-9 with TRBJ2-7; D possibly corresponds to TRBD1 (5 bases). V lost 5 bases, J lost 1 base, and 15 bases lay in between. Germline CDR1 reads SEHNR; CDR2 reads FQNEAQ (reference sequence). The CDR3 has 15 residues. The CDR3 sequence: CASSPKGPFSYEQYF. The CDR3 DNA reads as TGTGCCAGCAGCCCCAAGGGGCCCTTTTCCTACGAGCAGTACTTC.

The gene calls are TRBV18 and TRBJ2-7, with D perhaps matching TRBD2 (5 bases). Germline V gene sequence: CDR1 KGHSH, CDR2 LQKENI. Trimming left V 2 bases short and J 5 bases short, with 19 bases between. The CDR3 has 16 amino acids. CDR3 region: CASSPSDRAAGDEQYF. The CDR3 bases are TGTGCCAGCTCACCATCCGATCGGGCAGCCGGGGACGAGCAGTACTTC.

The rearrangement links TRBV4-1 to TRBJ2-2; TRBD2 is a possible D gene (6 bases). In germline, CDR1 is MGHRA, CDR2 YSYEKL. CDR3 length equals 12 residues. V was pared by 6 bases and J by 7 bases, with 9 bases between. CDR3 amino acids: CASSPRDGELFF. In DNA, the CDR3 is TGCGCCAGCAGTCCGCGGGACGGGGAGCTGTTTTTT.

This clone was seen once. The chain recombines TRBV18 with TRBJ2-3; the D is unclear. The CDR3 has 14 amino acids. In germline, CDR1 is KGHSH, CDR2 LQKENI. Trimming removed 6 bases from V and 4 bases from J, with 14 bases in between. As DNA, the CDR3 is TGTGCCAGCTCCGTGACACTCATATCAGATACGCAGTATTTT. Its translation: CASSVTLISDTQYF.

V is TRBV2 and J is TRBJ1-2; TRBD1 is a possible D gene (6 bases). Between the trimmed V and J ends, which lost 1 base and 4 bases, there was a span of 7 bases. Germline assignment: CDR1 SNHLY and CDR2 FYNNEI. The CDR3 length is 13 residues. The CDR3 region is CASSEEGGYGYTF. The CDR3 DNA reads TGTGCCAGCAGTGAAGAAGGGGGCTATGGCTACACCTTC.